This TCR beta chain is drawn from a study of T cell repertoires in cytomegalovirus infection (dated by TCRdb to the late 2010s). General notes on the study: Because public TCR beta signatures pointed to carriage of CMV infection together with the matching HLA type, the HLA type of each donor mattered for the analysis. What the work shows at the level of the full study, not this receptor alone: In both this cohort and an independent cohort of 352 donors, the cumulative frequency of public TCR beta family members distinguished carriers of CMV infection plus the relevant HLA type. The ex vivo response was dominated by HLA-C-restricted CMV-specific TCR beta clonotypes, which also provided the single most frequent clonotype in two of eight donors.

This clonotype was detected many times. This receptor's antigen is unknown. No qualities accompany the bases; no much larger clone lies one base away. The CDR3 contains 15 residues, cysteine and phenylalanine counted. The kept DNA is CDR3 alone, 45 bases in frame from the first base. V drops 4 bases and J drops 2 bases, leaving 14 bases in between. From the germline V gene (reference sequence), CDR1 is LNHDA and CDR2 is SQIVND. The listed sequencing device is Illumina HiSeq 1500. TCRdb took the public reads, trimmed them with fastp at Q25, ran MiXCR for clone calling and kept in-frame beta chains. Rows are unified per CDR3 protein, each entry keeping the most common DNA and genes. The sample has about 140,000 distinct CDR3 sequences on record, 5% to 6.5% of them singletons. The ten most abundant clones make up more than 15% of the sample.

Sequencing was performed on PBMCs. The chain uses TRBV19 and TRBJ1-2; TRBD1 is a weak D gene call, 5 bases matching. This clonotype was obtained from a human donor in good health (CMV status not recorded). Some clones in this sample may be carry-over from other donors' samples. For the CDR3, the sequence is CASSTDSPGNYGYTF. Here is the DNA: TGTGCCAGTAGTACCGACAGCCCTGGAAACTATGGCTACACCTTC. The reference TRBV19 and TRBJ1-2 proteins fill in what lies around the CDR3, so the full variable domain reads DGGITQSPKYLFRKEGQNVTLSCEQNLNHDAMYWYRQDPGQGLRLIYYSQIVNDFQKGDIAEGYSVSREKKESFPLTVTSAQKNPTAFYLCASSTDSPGNYGYTFGSGTRLTVV.